A selection of T cell receptor beta chains follows, all from one sample in a study of cytomegalovirus exposure and HLA in healthy donors. Here immunoSEQ multiplex PCR was the method, and the copy in TCRdb shows in-frame clones only, minus some. Here the sample spans 95,000 to 150,000 clones, 89% being singletons. The sequencing input was PBMCs. The receptor source for this set is a woman aged 18-35 years in good health and CMV-seronegative. Both conserved end residues are part of each CDR3. A D gene is named only where the DNA matches it firmly. Expanded clones are given a class, and other clones once, few, many or no size at all.

size,D,J,V,DNA,CDR3
-,-,TRBJ2-7,TRBV11-3,TGTGCCAGCAGCTTAGCGCGAACCTACGAGCAGTACTTC,CASSLARTYEQYF
-,TRBD2,TRBJ2-3,TRBV7-3,TGTGCCAGCAGCCAAGCGGGGGCAGATACGCAGTATTTT,CASSQAGADTQYF
-,TRBD2,TRBJ2-7,TRBV27,TGTGCCAGCAGTCCCGGACTAGGCTACGAGCAGTACTTC,CASSPGLGYEQYF
once,-,TRBJ1-2,TRBV27,TGTGCCAGCAGTTTCCTAGGCGGCGTGGATAACTATGGCTACACCTTC,CASSFLGGVDNYGYTF
-,-,TRBJ2-3,TRBV9,TGTGCCAGCAGCGTAGAAGGACAATACACAGATACGCAGTATTTT,CASSVEGQYTDTQYF
-,-,TRBJ2-3,TRBV27,TGTGCCAGCAGCCGACAGGCAAACCCCACAGATACGCAGTATTTT,CASSRQANPTDTQYF
once,-,TRBJ2-1,TRBV19,TGTGCCAGTAGTATAGGGGGGAGGCCATCCCTGCAGTTCTTC,CASSIGGRPSLQFF
-,TRBD2,TRBJ2-5,TRBV9,TGTGCCAGCAGCTTAGCCCGGCTAGCGGGAGCAGAGACCCAGTACTTC,CASSLARLAGAETQYF
-,TRBD2,TRBJ2-2,TRBV5-1,TGCGCCAGCAGCCTTAGCGGGAACAAAGCCGGGGAGCTGTTTTTT,CASSLSGNKAGELFF
-,TRBD2,TRBJ2-7,TRBV15,TGTGCCACCAGCAGAGATCGTCCCCTAGCGGGAGCTTGGTCGTCCTACGAGCAGTACTTC,CATSRDRPLAGAWSSYEQYF
-,-,TRBJ1-3,TRBV19,TGTGCCAGTAGCCACCCAGGGCGGAACACCATATATTTT,CASSHPGRNTIYF
-,TRBD2,TRBJ2-7,TRBV2,TGTGCCAGCAATCTAGCGGGAGAGGGAATCTACGAGCAGTACTTC,CASNLAGEGIYEQYF
-,TRBD2,TRBJ2-1,TRBV7-7,TGTGCTAGCAGCTTAATGGTCCCTCTTAGCGGGAGATTAAATGAGCAGTTCTTC,CASSLMVPLSGRLNEQFF
-,TRBD2,TRBJ2-7,TRBV9,TGTGCCAGCAGCGTCGGGACTAGCGGGAGTATCTACGAGCAGTACTTC,CASSVGTSGSIYEQYF
-,-,TRBJ1-5,TRBV6-6,TGTGCCAGCAGTCACGCTATTTATAGCAATCAGCCCCAGCATTTT,CASSHAIYSNQPQHF
-,TRBD2,TRBJ2-7,TRBV5-8,TGTGCCAGCAGCCTGCTGGTGGGTAGCGGTTACGGGGGGGCCTACGAGCAGTACTTC,CASSLLVGSGYGGAYEQYF
once,-,TRBJ2-1,TRBV4-1,TGCGCCAGCAGCCAGCCTGACTATGAGCAGTTCTTC,CASSQPDYEQFF
-,-,TRBJ2-5,TRBV5-1,TGCGCCAGCAGCTTGGGCAGTACCCAAGAGACCCAGTACTTC,CASSLGSTQETQYF
-,TRBD2,TRBJ2-7,TRBV7-9,TGTGCCAGCAGCGGCAGCGGGGGCTCCTACGAGCAGTACTTC,CASSGSGGSYEQYF
-,-,TRBJ1-1,TRBV7-6,TGTGCCAGCAGCTTGGAGTACAGGGCGACTGAAGCTTTCTTT,CASSLEYRATEAFF
once,-,TRBJ1-2,TRBV27,TGTGCCAGCAGTTCCAGGCTCCACTATGGCTACACCTTC,CASSSRLHYGYTF
-,-,TRBJ2-7,TRBV13,TGTGCCAGCAGCTTAGGCTTAACGTCTTACTCTATCTACGAGCAGTACTTC,CASSLGLTSYSIYEQYF